The 24 T cell receptor beta chains presented below share a single source sample, sequenced in a study of T cell responses to AZD1222 COVID-19 vaccine. TCRdb's table, derived via immunoSEQ multiplex PCR, lists solely in-frame clones and lacks some. Of 90,000 to 150,000 clones in the sample, about 86% were seen once. The sequences come from peripheral blood, collected 28 days after the second AZD1222 dose. The source of these receptors is an adult who received the AZD1222 COVID-19 vaccine.

The rearrangement links TRBV28 to TRBJ1-2, with TRBD1 identical over 9 bases. The CDR3 loop spans 13 amino acids. The V gene end was trimmed by 5 bases and the J gene end by 2 bases; junction bases not matched to a gene: 0. CDR1 and CDR2 (germline): MDHEN, SYDVKM. CDR3 residues: CASSTGGNYGYTF. CDR3 bases: TGTGCCAGCAGTACAGGGGGCAACTATGGCTACACCTTC.

The gene calls are TRBV6-4 and TRBJ2-3; TRBD2 might be the D (5 bases). The V and J ends lost 6 bases and 8 bases respectively, with 15 bases between them. Germline V gene data show CDR1 as MRHNA and CDR2 as SNTAGT. The CDR3 consists of 13 residues. As DNA, the CDR3 is TGTGCCAGCAGCGAAACCCGGGGTTTTACGCAGTATTTT. This translates into CASSETRGFTQYF.

The table lists this clone with a few counts. V gene TRBV7-9 combines with J gene TRBJ1-1, with TRBD1 as a possible D gene (6 bases). V was clipped by 7 bases and J by 4 bases, with 16 bases between them. This CDR3 has 14 residues. CDR1 is SEHNR, CDR2 FQNEAQ, per germline (reference sequence). The CDR3: CASTPRGASTEAFF. Written as DNA, the CDR3 is TGTGCCAGCACCCCTAGGGGGGCTAGCACTGAAGCTTTCTTT.

This sequence joins TRBV4-1 and TRBJ2-7; D ambiguous. Germline assignment: CDR1 MGHRA and CDR2 YSYEKL. The CDR3 is 15 amino acids. The V and J ends lost 3 bases and 4 bases respectively, with 16 bases between them. The CDR3 DNA sequence: TGCGCCAGCAGCCACCTCTTCCTAGGTCGGTACGAGCAGTACTTC. Its translation is CASSHLFLGRYEQYF.

This clone is a singleton in its sample. The chain couples TRBV6-5 to TRBJ2-2, with 7 nucleotides matching TRBD1. Germline V gene sequence: CDR1 MNHEY, CDR2 SVGAGI. Trimming removed 5 bases from V and 4 bases from J; junction bases left unmatched: 7. This CDR3 region has 15 residues. DNA for the CDR3: TGTGCCAGCAGTATAAAACAGGGGACCACCGGGGAGCTGTTTTTT. Translation: CASSIKQGTTGELFF.

This rearrangement joins TRBV6-1 to TRBJ2-7, with D perhaps TRBD1 (6 bases). V shed 2 bases and J shed 0 bases, with 14 bases lying between them. The CDR3 has 16 residues. Germline lookup yields CDR1 MNHNS and CDR2 SASEGT. The DNA for the CDR3 is TGTGCCAGCAGTGAATTTCTGGGACATAACTCCTACGAGCAGTACTTC. It encodes CASSEFLGHNSYEQYF.

The V gene is TRBV7-5, the J gene TRBJ1-5; TRBD1, the table's D call, was not compared with the DNA. TRBV7-5 is a listed pseudogene. The length of the CDR3 is 23 residues. The CDR3 nucleotides are TGTGTCAGAAGCCCACCTGGGGGGACAGGGGGCGCCGGGTCGGACGGAATAGGACGGCCCCAGCATTTT. Encoded protein: CVRSPPGGTGGAGSDGIGRPQHF.

The rearrangement links TRBV6-5 to TRBJ2-2; D gene unclear. Trimming shortened V by 6 bases and J by 3 bases, and 8 bases separated the two germline ends. The CDR3 covers 13 residues. From germline, CDR1 is MNHEY and CDR2 SVGAGI. In DNA, the CDR3 is TGTGCCAGCAGGCAGGAGTACACCGGGGAGCTGTTTTTT. Its translation: CASRQEYTGELFF.

The rearrangement uses TRBV24-1 and TRBJ1-2; unclear D gene. The CDR3 runs 12 residues. V lost 9 bases, J lost 2 bases, and 9 bases lay in between. CDR1 and CDR2 from the germline V gene are KGHDR and SFDVKD. The CDR3 is CATSEENYGYTF. CDR3 coding DNA: TGTGCCACCTCAGAGGAGAACTATGGCTACACCTTC.

This rearrangement joins TRBV6-5 to TRBJ1-1, with no clear D. CDR1 MNHEY and CDR2 SVGAGI come from the germline V gene. Trimming took off 5 bases at V and 3 bases at J, with 10 bases between the two ends. CDR3 size: 13 residues. CDR3 DNA sequence: TGTGCCAGCAGTAAGCGGACGGACACTGAAGCTTTCTTT. Encoded protein: CASSKRTDTEAFF.

This rearrangement joins TRBV5-4 to TRBJ2-4; possible D gene TRBD2, 6 bases. The germline V gene encodes CDR1 SGHNT and CDR2 YYREEE (reference sequence). This CDR3 spans 15 amino acids. The V and J ends lost 1 base and 6 bases respectively, with 14 bases between them. The CDR3 is CASSLSGTGVNIQYF. CDR3 bases: TGTGCCAGCAGCTTGAGCGGAACGGGAGTAAACATTCAGTACTTC.

V gene TRBV5-4 combines with J gene TRBJ1-2; possible D gene TRBD1, 6 bases. Germline V CDR1 and CDR2: SGHNT, YYREEE (reference sequence). Trimming pared 3 bases from V and 5 bases from J, leaving 14 bases between. CDR3 size: 14 residues. CDR3: CASSSGTGQYGYTF. CDR3 bases: TGTGCCAGCAGCTCGGGAACAGGGCAATATGGCTACACCTTC.

This sequence joins TRBV18 and TRBJ1-3; TRBD1 might be the D (6 bases). The CDR3 is 13 amino acids. V was trimmed by 6 bases and J by 4 bases, leaving 10 bases between them. The germline gives CDR1 KGHSH, CDR2 LQKENI. The CDR3 sequence is CASSTGSGNTIYF. The CDR3, as DNA: TGTGCCAGCTCTACAGGGTCCGGAAACACCATATATTTT.

The rearrangement uses TRBV18 and TRBJ1-5; D ambiguous. The CDR3 is 13 amino acids. Trimming shortened V by 3 bases and J by 5 bases, and 8 bases separated the two germline ends. Germline V CDR1 and CDR2: KGHSH, LQKENI. The CDR3 loop reads CASSPGRDQPQHF. The DNA of the CDR3 is TGTGCCAGCTCACCGGGCAGAGATCAGCCCCAGCATTTT.

The chain joins TRBV5-1 to TRBJ2-1; 7 positions match TRBD2. The CDR3 totals 14 residues. Germline CDR1 SGHRS, CDR2 YFSETQ. The V and J ends lost 2 bases and 8 bases, in that order; junction bases with no gene match: 7. DNA of the CDR3: TGCGCCAGCAGCTTCAGCGGGAATAGCCATGAGCAGTTCTTC. Translation: CASSFSGNSHEQFF.

The V call is TRBV5-1, the J call TRBJ1-6; D is uncertain. The V end lost 1 base, the J end lost 5 bases, and 13 bases lay between the germline ends. The CDR3 has 16 amino acids. Germline CDR1 is SGHRS and CDR2 is YFSETQ. The CDR3 bases are TGCGCCAGCAGCTTGAGCGGGTATAGAGATAATTCACCCCTCCACTTT. Protein sequence: CASSLSGYRDNSPLHF.

As concerns this clone: The junction differs from germline at one of its ends, possibly a read error. V usage is TRBV18 and J usage is TRBJ1-1; D gene unclear. The CDR3 loop spans 16 amino acids. Germline CDR1 is KGHSH and CDR2 is LQKENI. CDR3 coding DNA: TGTGCCAACTCACCACCCAACCCCAGCATGAACACTGAAGCTTTCTTT. Its protein product is CANSPPNPSMNTEAFF.

This clone is a singleton in its sample. The gene calls are TRBV10-2 and TRBJ2-7; TRBD2 matches 14 bases. The V segment lost 6 bases and the J segment 4 bases; nucleotides outside the gene matches: 11. This CDR3 is built from 17 residues. Per the germline V gene, CDR1 is WSHSY and CDR2 is SAAADI. CDR3 protein: CASRPGTSGGGDYEQYF. The DNA for the CDR3 is TGCGCCAGCAGACCGGGGACTAGCGGGGGAGGGGATTACGAGCAGTACTTC.

The rearrangement uses TRBV7-8 and TRBJ1-2; D possibly corresponds to TRBD1 (5 bases). The CDR3 has 14 residues. The V and J ends lost 1 base and 5 bases respectively, with 11 bases between them. CDR1 is SGHVS, CDR2 FQNEAQ, per germline. This chain's CDR3 is CASSLVRQGYGYTF. CDR3 coding DNA: TGTGCCAGCAGCTTAGTAAGGCAGGGTTATGGCTACACCTTC.

This chain joins TRBV10-2 and TRBJ1-1, with D unresolved. Trimming took off 4 bases at V and 7 bases at J, with 7 bases between the two ends. This CDR3 has 11 amino acids. Germline assignment: CDR1 WSHSY and CDR2 SAAADI. CDR3 sequence (DNA): TGCGCCAGCAGTGTTTCGAGTGAAGCTTTCTTT. Translating gives CASSVSSEAFF.

This chain uses TRBV9 with TRBJ1-3; TRBD1 matches 9 bases. V lost 4 bases, J lost 6 bases, and 11 bases stayed unmatched. This CDR3 comprises 16 residues. Germline lookup yields CDR1 SGDLS and CDR2 YYNGEE. CDR3 protein: CASSPRHRGPKNTIYF. CDR3 coding DNA: TGTGCCAGCAGCCCACGCCACAGGGGGCCGAAAAACACCATATATTTT.

J is TRBJ1-6 and V is TRBV10-2; 10 bases match TRBD1. CDR1 and CDR2 (germline): WSHSY, SAAADI. The CDR3 length is 14 residues. J gave up 7 bases and V 7 bases, and 4 bases lay outside the gene matches. The CDR3 sequence is CASMGQGYNSPLHF. DNA of the CDR3: TGCGCCAGCATGGGACAGGGGTACAATTCACCCCTCCACTTT.

The chain combines TRBV3-1 (or the pseudogene TRBV3-2) with TRBJ2-1; D is perhaps TRBD2 (7 bases). The CDR3 is made up of 18 amino acids. The germline gives CDR1 LGHDT, CDR2 YNNKEL (reference sequence). V was shortened by 6 bases and J by 5 bases, with 26 bases between the two germline ends. The CDR3 region has the DNA TGTGCCAGCAGGATTCCTAGTCGGGGGGACATAAACCACAATGAGCAGTTCTTC. Protein sequence: CASRIPSRGDINHNEQFF.

Comment on this clone: One end of the junction fails to match germline, which may point to a read error. This chain connects TRBV4-2 to TRBJ2-5; D unresolved. The CDR3 length is 13 residues. Germline CDR1 reads LGHNA; CDR2 reads YNFKEQ. The CDR3 spells CASSQDHQETQYF. In DNA form, the CDR3 reads TGTGCCAGCAGCCAAGATCACCAGGAGACCCAGTACTTC.